This TCR beta chain emerged from a study of T cell repertoires in cytomegalovirus infection. Looking at the study overall: It was the public TCR beta signatures that indicated both CMV infection and matching HLA type. Whole-study findings and limits: Clonotype analysis showed dominance of the ex vivo response by HLA-C-restricted CMV-specific TCR beta clonotypes. The cumulative frequency of public TCR beta families distinguished individuals who carried CMV together with the relevant HLA.

From the reads, TCRdb called clonotypes with MiXCR, one entry per CDR3 protein. The sample holds hundreds of thousands of distinct CDR3 sequences, about 24% seen once. This clonotype was recorded at least ten times. Its antigen is still unknown. Germline CDR1 SEHNR, CDR2 FQNEAQ (reference sequence). Deletions cut 1 base from V and 6 bases from J, with 12 bases between. The length of the CDR3 is 14 residues. The J gene is TRBJ1-1, the V gene TRBV7-9, with TRBD1 as a possible D gene (5 bases). Sample: CD8+ T cells from PBMCs. This clonotype was sampled from a human donor in good health (CMV status not recorded). Some clones in this sample may be carry-over from other donors' samples. The CDR3 DNA is TGTGCCAGCAGCTTAGATTTGAGGGGCCCTGAAGCTTTCTTT. The encoded protein is CASSLDLRGPEAFF. The whole variable domain, filled in from reference TRBV7-9 and TRBJ1-1, reads DTGVSQNPRHKITKRGQNVTFRCDPISEHNRLYWYRQTLGQGPEFLTYFQNEAQLEKSRLLSDRFSAERPKGSFSTLEIQRTEQGDSAMYLCASSLDLRGPEAFFGQGTRLTVV.